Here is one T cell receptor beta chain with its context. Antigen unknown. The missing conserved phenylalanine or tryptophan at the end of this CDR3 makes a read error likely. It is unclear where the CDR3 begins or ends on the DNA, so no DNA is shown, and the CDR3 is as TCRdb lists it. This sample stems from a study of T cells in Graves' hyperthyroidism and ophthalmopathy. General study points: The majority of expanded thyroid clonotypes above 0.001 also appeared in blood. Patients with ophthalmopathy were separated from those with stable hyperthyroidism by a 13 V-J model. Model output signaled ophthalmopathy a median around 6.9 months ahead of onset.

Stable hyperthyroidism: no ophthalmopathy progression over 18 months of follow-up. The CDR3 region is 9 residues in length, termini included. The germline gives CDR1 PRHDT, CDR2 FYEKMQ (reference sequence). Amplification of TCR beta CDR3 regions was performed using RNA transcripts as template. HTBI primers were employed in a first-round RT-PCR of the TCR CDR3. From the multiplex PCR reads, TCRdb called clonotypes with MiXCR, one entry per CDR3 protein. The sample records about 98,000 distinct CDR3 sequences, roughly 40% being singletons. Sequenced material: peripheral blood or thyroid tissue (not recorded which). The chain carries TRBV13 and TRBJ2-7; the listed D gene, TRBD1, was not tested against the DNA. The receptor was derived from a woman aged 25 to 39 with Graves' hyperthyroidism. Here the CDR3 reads CASRLGVGT.